The clone carrying this T cell receptor beta chain was detected only a few times. The record originates from a study of OX40 agonist ivuxolimab in advanced cancers. As for the study in general: Hepatocellular carcinoma, melanoma, renal cell or head and neck cancer occurred in dose-escalation patients. Anti-PD-1, anti-PD-L1 or anti-CTLA-4 therapy given earlier was allowed, and 30% to 45% had some.

Germline V gene sequence: CDR1 LNHDA, CDR2 SQIVND (reference sequence). The J segment lost 3 bases and the V segment lost 3 bases, leaving 1 base of the junction unmatched. This CDR3 contains 14 residues. Method: immunoSEQ multiplex PCR; TCRdb's copy keeps in-frame clones and lacks some. The sample consists of about 26,000 clones, 85% to 90% of them appearing once. The material was CD4+ or CD8+ T cells sorted from blood, obtained in a trial of the OX40 agonist ivuxolimab. The J gene is TRBJ2-7, the V gene TRBV19; TRBD2 aligns across 11 bases. This TCR derives from an adult with an advanced solid tumor such as melanoma, head and neck, liver or kidney cancer. The CDR3 loop is CASSITSGSYEQYF. The CDR3 nucleotides are TGTGCCAGTAGTATTACTAGCGGGAGCTACGAGCAGTACTTC.